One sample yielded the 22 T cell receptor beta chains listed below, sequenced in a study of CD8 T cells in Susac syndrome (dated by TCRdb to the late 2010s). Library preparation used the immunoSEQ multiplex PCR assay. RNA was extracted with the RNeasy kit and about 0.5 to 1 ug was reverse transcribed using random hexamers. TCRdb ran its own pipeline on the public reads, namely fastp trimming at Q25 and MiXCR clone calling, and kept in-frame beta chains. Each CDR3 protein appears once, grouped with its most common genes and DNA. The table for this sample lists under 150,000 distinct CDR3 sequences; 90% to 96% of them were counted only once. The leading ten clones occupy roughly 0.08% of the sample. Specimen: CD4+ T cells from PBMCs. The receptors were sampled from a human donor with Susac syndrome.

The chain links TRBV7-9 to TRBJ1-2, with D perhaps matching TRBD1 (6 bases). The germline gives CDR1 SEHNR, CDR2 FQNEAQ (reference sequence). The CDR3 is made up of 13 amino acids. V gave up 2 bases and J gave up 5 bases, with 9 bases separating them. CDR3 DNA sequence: TGTGCCAGCAGCTTACCCCAGGGGTATGGCTACACCTTC. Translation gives CASSLPQGYGYTF.

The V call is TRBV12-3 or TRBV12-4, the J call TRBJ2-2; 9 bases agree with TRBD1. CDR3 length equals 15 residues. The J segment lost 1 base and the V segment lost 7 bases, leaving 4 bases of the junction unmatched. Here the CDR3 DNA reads TGTGCCAGCACTAGACAGGGGGGGAACACCGGGGAGCTGTTTTTT. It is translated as CASTRQGGNTGELFF.

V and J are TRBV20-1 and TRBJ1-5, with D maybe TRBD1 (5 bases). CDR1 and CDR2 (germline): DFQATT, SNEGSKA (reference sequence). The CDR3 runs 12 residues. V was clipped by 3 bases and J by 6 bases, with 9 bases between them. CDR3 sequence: CSASGGFQPQHF. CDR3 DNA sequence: TGCAGTGCTAGCGGGGGATTTCAGCCCCAGCATTTT.

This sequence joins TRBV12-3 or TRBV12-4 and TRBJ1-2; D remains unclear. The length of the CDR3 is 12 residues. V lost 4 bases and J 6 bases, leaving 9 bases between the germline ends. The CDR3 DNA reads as TGTGCCAGCAGTTCAGGAAGAGATGGCTACACCTTC. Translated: CASSSGRDGYTF.

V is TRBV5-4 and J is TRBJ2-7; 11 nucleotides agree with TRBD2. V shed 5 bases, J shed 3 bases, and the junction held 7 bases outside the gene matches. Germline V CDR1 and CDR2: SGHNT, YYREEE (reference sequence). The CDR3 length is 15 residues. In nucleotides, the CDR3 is TGTGCCAGCAGTTTTCAGACTAGCGGGAACTACGAGCAGTACTTC. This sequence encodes CASSFQTSGNYEQYF.

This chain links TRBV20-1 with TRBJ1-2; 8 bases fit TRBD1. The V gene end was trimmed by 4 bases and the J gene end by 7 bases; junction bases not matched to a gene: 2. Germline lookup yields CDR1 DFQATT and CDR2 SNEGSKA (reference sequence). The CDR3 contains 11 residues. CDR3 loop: CSAMTGVGYTF. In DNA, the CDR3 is TGCAGTGCTATGACAGGGGTTGGCTACACCTTC.

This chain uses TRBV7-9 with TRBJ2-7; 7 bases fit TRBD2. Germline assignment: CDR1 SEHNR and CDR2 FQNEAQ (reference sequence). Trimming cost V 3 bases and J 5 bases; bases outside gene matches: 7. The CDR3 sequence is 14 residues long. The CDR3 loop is CASSLAEGTNEQYF. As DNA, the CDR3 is TGTGCCAGCAGCTTGGCCGAGGGGACTAACGAGCAGTACTTC.

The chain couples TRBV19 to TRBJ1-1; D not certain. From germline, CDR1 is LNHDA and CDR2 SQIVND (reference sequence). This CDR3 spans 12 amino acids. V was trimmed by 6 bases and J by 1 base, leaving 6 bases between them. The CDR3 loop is CASRGRNTEAFF. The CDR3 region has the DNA TGTGCCAGTAGGGGGAGGAACACTGAAGCTTTCTTT.

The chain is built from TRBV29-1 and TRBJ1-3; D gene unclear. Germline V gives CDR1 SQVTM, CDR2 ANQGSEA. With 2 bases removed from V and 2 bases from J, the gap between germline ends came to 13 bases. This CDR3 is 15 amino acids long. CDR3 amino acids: CSVELGRGPGNTIYF. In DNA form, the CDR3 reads TGCAGCGTTGAACTGGGCAGAGGACCTGGAAACACCATATATTTT.

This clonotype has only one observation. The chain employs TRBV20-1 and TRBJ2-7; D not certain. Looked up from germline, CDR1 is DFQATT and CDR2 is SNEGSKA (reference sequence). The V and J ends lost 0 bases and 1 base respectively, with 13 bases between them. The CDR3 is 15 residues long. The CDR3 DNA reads TGCAGTGCTAGAGAGCGGCGGAAACTATCCTACGAGCAGTACTTC. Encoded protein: CSARERRKLSYEQYF.

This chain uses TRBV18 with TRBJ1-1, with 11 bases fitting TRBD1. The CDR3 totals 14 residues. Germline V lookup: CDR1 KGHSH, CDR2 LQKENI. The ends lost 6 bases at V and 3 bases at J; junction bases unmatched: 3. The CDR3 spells CASSGQGVDTEAFF. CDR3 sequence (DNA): TGTGCCAGCTCGGGACAGGGGGTCGACACTGAAGCTTTCTTT. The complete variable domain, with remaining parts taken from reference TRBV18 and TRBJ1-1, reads NAGVMQNPRHLVRRRGQEARLRCSPMKGHSHVYWYRQLPEEGLKFMVYLQKENIIDESGMPKERFSAEFPKEGPSILRIQQVVRGDSAAYFCASSGQGVDTEAFFGQGTRLTVV.

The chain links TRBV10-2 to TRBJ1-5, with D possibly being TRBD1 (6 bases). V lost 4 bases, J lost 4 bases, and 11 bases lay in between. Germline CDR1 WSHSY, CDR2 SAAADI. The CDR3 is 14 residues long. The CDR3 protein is CASSGNRANQPQHF. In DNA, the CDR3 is TGCGCCAGCAGTGGAAACAGGGCTAATCAGCCCCAGCATTTT.

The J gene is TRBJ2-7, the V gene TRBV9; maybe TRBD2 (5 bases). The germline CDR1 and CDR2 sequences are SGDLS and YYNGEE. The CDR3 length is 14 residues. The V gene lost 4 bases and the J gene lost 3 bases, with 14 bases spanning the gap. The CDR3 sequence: CASSPIEGYYEQYF. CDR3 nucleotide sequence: TGTGCCAGCAGCCCGATAGAGGGATACTACGAGCAGTACTTC.

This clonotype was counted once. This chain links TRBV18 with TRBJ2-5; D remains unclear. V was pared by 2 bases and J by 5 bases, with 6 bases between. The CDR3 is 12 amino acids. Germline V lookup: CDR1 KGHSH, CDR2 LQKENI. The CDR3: CASSPDAETQYF. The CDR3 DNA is TGTGCCAGCTCACCAGATGCCGAGACCCAGTACTTC. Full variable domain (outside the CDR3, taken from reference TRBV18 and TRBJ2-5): NAGVMQNPRHLVRRRGQEARLRCSPMKGHSHVYWYRQLPEEGLKFMVYLQKENIIDESGMPKERFSAEFPKEGPSILRIQQVVRGDSAAYFCASSPDAETQYFGPGTRLLVL.

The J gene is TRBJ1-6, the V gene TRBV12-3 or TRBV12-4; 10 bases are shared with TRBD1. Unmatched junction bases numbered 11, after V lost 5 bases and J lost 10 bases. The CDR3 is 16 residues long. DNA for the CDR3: TGTGCCAGCAGTCCGGGACAGGGGCATTTTGGATCACCCCTCCACTTT. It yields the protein CASSPGQGHFGSPLHF.

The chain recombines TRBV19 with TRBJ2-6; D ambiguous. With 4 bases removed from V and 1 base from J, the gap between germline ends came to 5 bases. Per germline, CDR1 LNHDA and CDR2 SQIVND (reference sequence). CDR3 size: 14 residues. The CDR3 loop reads CASSKGSGANVLTF. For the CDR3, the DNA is TGTGCCAGTAGTAAGGGTTCTGGGGCCAACGTCCTGACTTTC. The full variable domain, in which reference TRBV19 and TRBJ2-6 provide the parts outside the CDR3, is DGGITQSPKYLFRKEGQNVTLSCEQNLNHDAMYWYRQDPGQGLRLIYYSQIVNDFQKGDIAEGYSVSREKKESFPLTVTSAQKNPTAFYLCASSKGSGANVLTFGAGSRLTVL.

The CDR3 sequence: CAIGRGQGANVLTF. The CDR3 nucleotides read TGTGCCATCGGCAGGGGGCAGGGGGCCAACGTCCTGACTTTC. The rearrangement joins TRBV10-3 to TRBJ2-6; the match to TRBD1 covers 8 bases. Germline V gene lookup returns CDR1 ENHRY and CDR2 SYGVKD. CDR3 length: 14 residues. After removal of 8 bases from V and 4 bases from J, the junction contained 4 bases not matched to a gene.

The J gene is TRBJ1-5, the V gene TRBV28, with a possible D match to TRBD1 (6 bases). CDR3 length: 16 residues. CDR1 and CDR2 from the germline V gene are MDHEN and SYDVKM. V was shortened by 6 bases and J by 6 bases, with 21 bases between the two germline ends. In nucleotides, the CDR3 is TGTGCCAGCAGCCCCTCGGTAGGGGGGGCGACTCAGCCCCAGCATTTT. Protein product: CASSPSVGGATQPQHF.

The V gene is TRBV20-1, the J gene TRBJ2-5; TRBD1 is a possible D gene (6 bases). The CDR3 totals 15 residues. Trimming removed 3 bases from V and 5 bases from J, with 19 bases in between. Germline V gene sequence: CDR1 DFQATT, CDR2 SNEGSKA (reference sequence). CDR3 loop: CSASGLTGQGETQYF. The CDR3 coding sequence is TGCAGTGCTAGCGGCCTAACGGGACAAGGGGAGACCCAGTACTTC.

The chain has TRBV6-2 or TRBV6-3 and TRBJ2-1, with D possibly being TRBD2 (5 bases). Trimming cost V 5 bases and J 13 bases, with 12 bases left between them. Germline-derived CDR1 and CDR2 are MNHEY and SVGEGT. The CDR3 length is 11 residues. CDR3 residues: CASSARGVQFF. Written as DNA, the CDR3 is TGTGCCAGCAGTGCCCGGGGTGTACAGTTCTTC.

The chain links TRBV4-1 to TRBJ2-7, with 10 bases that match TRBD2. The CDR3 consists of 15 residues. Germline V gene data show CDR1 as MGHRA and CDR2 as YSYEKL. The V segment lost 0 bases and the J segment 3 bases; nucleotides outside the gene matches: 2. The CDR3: CASSQETSGVYEQYF. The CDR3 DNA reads TGCGCCAGCAGCCAAGAAACTAGCGGGGTCTACGAGCAGTACTTC.

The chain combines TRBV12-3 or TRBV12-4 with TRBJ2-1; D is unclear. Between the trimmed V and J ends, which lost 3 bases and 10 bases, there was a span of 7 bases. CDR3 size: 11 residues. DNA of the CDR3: TGTGCCAGCAGTTTTGGAAAGGAGCAGTTCTTC. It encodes CASSFGKEQFF.